This TCR beta chain was found in a study of blood T cells in healthy people across ages. This clonotype has a handful of counts. The antigen is undetermined. General study points: More naive CD4+ cells and higher diversity marked long-lived donors relative to aged donors.

Every participating donor contributed 8 to 10 milliliters of peripheral blood through a draw. Primed by a sample-barcoded 5' primer and a J-beta primer mix, a second PCR proceeded for 7 to 11 cycles. TCRdb fed the 5' RACE reads into MiXCR, producing one record per CDR3 protein. This sample has roughly 1,500,000 distinct CDR3 sequences, with 35% to 45% found just once. The CDR3 is made up of 15 amino acids. V usage is TRBV12-3 or TRBV12-4 and J usage is TRBJ2-5; no firm D call. TRBJ2-7 explains the end of the DNA better; the J call may be wrong. Input material: blood. The receptor was derived from a woman under 30 in good health. The CDR3 protein is CASSLQAQTADEQYF. CDR3 bases: TGTGCCAGCAGTTTACAGGCCCAAACGGCGGACGAGCAGTACTTC.